This T cell receptor (beta chain) emerged from a study of identical twins. MiXCR, applied by TCRdb to the 5' RACE reads, yields one record per CDR3 protein. Seen here are about 550,000 distinct CDR3 sequences, around 20% observed once, and the top ten hold roughly 0.5%. This CDR3 region has 16 residues. V lost 4 bases and J lost 6, with 19 bases in between. Germline lookup yields CDR1 SGDLS and CDR2 YYNGEE. The same data also went into a second study, on yellow fever vaccine responses in identical twins.

The V and J genes are TRBV9 and TRBJ2-2; D is perhaps TRBD2 (6 bases). The material sequenced was CD4+ T cells sorted from blood. This sequence was found in a woman aged 18-30 years in good health. The CDR3 bases are TGTGCCAGCAGCACCCACCCGGGACTGCAGGCCGGGGAGCTGTTTTTT. This encodes CASSTHPGLQAGELFF.